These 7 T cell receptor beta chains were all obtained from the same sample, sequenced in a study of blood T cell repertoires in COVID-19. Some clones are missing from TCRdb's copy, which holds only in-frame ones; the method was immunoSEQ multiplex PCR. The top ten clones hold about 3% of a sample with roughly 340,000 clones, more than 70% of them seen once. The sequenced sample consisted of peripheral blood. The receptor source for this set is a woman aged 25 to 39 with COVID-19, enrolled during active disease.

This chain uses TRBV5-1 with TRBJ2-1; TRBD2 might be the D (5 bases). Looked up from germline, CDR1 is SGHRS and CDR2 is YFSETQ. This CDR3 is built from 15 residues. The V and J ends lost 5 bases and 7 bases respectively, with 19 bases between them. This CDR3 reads CASSRKSGKENEQFF. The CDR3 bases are TGCGCCAGCAGTAGGAAGAGCGGTAAAGAGAATGAGCAGTTCTTC.

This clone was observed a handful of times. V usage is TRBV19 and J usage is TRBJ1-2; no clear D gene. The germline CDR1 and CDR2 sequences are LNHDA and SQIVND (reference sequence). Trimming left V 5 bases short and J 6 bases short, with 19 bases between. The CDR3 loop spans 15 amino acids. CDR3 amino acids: CASSPWAAGLDGYTF. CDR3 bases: TGTGCCAGTAGTCCCTGGGCCGCAGGTTTGGATGGCTACACCTTC.

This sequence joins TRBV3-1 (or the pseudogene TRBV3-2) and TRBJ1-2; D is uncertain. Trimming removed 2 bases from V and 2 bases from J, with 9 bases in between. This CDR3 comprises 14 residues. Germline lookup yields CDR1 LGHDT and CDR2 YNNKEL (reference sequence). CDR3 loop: CASSQSDLNYGYTF. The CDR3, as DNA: TGTGCCAGCAGCCAATCCGACTTAAACTATGGCTACACCTTC.

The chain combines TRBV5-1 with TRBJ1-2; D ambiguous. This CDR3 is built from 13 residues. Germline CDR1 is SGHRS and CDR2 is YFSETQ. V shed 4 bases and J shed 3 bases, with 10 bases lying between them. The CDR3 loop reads CASSRERDYGYTF. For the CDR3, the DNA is TGCGCCAGCAGCCGGGAAAGGGACTATGGCTACACCTTC.

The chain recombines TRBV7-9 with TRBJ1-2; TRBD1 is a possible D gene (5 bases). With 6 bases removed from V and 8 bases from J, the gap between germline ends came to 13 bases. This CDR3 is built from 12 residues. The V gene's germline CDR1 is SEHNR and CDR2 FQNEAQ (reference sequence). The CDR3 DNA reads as TGTGCCAGCAGAGACCGGCAGGGAGGCTACACCTTC. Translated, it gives CASRDRQGGYTF.

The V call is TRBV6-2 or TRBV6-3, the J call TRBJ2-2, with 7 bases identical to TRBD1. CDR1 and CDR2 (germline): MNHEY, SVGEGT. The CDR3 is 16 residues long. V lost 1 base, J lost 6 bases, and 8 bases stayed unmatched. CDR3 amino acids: CASSYYGDSTSGELFF. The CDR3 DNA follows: TGTGCCAGCAGTTACTACGGGGACAGTACGTCCGGGGAGCTGTTTTTT.

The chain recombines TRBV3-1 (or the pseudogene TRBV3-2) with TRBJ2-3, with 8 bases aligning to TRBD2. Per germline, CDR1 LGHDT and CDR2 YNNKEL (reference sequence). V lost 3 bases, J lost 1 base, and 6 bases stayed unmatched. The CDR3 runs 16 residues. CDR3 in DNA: TGTGCCAGCAGCCAGTCGGGGGGGCCGGGCACAGATACGCAGTATTTT. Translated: CASSQSGGPGTDTQYF.